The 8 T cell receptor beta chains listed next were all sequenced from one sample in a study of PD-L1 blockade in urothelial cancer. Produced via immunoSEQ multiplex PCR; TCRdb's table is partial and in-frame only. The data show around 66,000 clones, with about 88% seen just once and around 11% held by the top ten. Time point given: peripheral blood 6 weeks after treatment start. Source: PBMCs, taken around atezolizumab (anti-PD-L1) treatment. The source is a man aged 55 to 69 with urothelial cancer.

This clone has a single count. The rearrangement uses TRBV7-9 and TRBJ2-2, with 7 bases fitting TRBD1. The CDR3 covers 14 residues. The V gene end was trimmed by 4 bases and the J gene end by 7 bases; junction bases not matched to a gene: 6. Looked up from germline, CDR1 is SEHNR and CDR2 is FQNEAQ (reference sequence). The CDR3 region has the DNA TGTGCCAGCAGCTACAGGGGTGGAAGCGGGGAGCTGTTTTTT. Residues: CASSYRGGSGELFF.

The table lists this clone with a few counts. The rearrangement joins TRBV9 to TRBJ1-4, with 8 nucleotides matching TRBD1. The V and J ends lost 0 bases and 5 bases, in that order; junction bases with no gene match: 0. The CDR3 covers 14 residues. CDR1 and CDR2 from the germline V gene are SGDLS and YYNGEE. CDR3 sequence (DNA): TGTGCCAGCAGCGTAGGGACAGGGAATGAAAAACTGTTTTTT. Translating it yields CASSVGTGNEKLFF.

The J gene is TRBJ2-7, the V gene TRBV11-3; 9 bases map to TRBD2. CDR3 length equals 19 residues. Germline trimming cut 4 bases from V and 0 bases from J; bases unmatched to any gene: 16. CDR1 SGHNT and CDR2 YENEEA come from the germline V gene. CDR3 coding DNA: TGTGCCAGCAGCTATGGTAGCGGGGGAGCCCTACAGAGCTCCTACGAGCAGTACTTC. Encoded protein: CASSYGSGGALQSSYEQYF. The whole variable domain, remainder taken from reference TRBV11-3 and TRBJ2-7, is EAGVVQSPRYKIIEKKQPVAFWCNPISGHNTLYWYLQNLGQGPELLIRYENEEAVDDSQLPKDRFSAERLKGVDSTLKIQPAELGDSAVYLCASSYGSGGALQSSYEQYFGPGTRLTVT.

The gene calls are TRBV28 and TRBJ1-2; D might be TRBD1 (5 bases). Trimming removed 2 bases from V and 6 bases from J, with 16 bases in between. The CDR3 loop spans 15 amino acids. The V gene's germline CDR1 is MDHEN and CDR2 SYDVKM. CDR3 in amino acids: CASSLNHGQGNGYTF. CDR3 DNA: TGTGCCAGCAGTTTAAATCACGGTCAGGGTAATGGCTACACCTTC.

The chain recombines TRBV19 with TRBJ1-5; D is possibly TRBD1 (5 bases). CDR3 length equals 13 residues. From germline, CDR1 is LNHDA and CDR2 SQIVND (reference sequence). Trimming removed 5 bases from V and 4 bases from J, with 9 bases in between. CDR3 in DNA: TGTGCCAGTAGTCAGGGTCCGAATCAGCCCCAGCATTTT. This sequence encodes CASSQGPNQPQHF.

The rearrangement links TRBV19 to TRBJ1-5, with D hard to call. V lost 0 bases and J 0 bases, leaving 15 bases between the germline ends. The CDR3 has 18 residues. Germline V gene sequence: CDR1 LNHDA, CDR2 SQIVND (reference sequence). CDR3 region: CASSIDLTGIYSNQPQHF. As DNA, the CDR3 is TGTGCCAGTAGTATAGATCTGACGGGGATATATAGCAATCAGCCCCAGCATTTT.

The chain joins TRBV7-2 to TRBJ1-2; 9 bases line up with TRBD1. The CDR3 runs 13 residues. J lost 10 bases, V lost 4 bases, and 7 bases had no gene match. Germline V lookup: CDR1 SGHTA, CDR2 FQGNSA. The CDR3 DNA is TGTGCCAGCAGCTCACAGGGGGCTCGATTCTACACCTTC. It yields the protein CASSSQGARFYTF.

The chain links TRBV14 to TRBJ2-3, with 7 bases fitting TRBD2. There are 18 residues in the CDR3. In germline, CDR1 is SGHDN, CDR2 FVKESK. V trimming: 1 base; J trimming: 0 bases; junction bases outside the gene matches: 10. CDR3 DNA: TGTGCCAGCAGCCAAGGCAGGGATAGCGGGCCTAGCACAGATACGCAGTATTTT. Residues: CASSQGRDSGPSTDTQYF.